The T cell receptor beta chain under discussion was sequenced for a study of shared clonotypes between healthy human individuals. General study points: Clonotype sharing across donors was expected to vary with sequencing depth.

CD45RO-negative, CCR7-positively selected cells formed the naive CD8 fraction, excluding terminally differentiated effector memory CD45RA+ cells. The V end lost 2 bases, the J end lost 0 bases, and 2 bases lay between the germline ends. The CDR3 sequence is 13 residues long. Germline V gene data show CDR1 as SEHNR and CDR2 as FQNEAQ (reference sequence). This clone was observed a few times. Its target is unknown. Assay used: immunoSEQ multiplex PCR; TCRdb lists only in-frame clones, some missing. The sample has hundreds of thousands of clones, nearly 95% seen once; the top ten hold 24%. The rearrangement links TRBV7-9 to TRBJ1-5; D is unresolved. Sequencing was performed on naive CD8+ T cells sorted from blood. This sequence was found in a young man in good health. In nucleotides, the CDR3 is TGTGCCAGCAGCTTAACTAGCAATCAGCCCCAGCATTTT. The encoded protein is CASSLTSNQPQHF.